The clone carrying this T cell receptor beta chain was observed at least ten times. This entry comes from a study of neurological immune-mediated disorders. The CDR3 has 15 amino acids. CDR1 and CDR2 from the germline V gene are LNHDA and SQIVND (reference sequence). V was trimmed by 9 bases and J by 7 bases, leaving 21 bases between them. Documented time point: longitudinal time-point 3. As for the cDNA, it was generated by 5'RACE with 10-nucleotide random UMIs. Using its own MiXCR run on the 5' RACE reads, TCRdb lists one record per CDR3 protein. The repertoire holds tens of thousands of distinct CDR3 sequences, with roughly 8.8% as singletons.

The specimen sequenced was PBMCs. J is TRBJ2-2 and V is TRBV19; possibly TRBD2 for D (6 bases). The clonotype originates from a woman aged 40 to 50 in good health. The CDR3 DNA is TGTGCCAGCTACAAAGAATGGGGGGTAGGCGGGGAGCTGTTTTTT. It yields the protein CASYKEWGVGGELFF.